The clone carrying this TCR beta chain has at least ten counts. As yet, its antigen is unknown. This sample stems from a study of Graves' ophthalmopathy and Graves' hyperthyroidism. New diagnoses, under 2 months' duration, and ages 18 to 65 characterized the hyperthyroidism patients. Clinical symptoms, serum thyroxine, TRAb, thyroid ultrasound and orbital computed tomography determined diagnosis. Overall study findings and caveats: Discriminating ophthalmopathy from stable hyperthyroidism, a 13-signature model attained a sensitivity of 85% to 90% and a specificity of around 77%.

The TCR beta CDR3 regions underwent amplification from RNA transcripts. HTBI primers were used in a first-round RT-PCR, which preceded a second-round multiplex PCR. TCRdb re-analysed the multiplex PCR reads in MiXCR, keeping a single row per CDR3 protein. The profile shows some 350,000 distinct CDR3 sequences, 17% of them singletons. The TCR comes from an adult woman with stable Graves' hyperthyroidism. The sequenced material came from peripheral blood.

The CDR3 DNA reads as TGCAGTGCGACTACGGGACAGGGAAGGAATTCACCCCTCCACTTT. Its translation: CSATTGQGRNSPLHF. The chain has TRBV20-1 and TRBJ1-6; 9 nucleotides agree with TRBD1. In germline, CDR1 is DFQATT, CDR2 SNEGSKA (reference sequence). The CDR3 spans 15 residues. Losses at the gene ends were 6 bases for V and 7 bases for J; bases not matched to a gene: 10.